Sequencing of this T cell receptor beta chain was carried out in a study of T cell repertoires in cytomegalovirus infection. On the study more broadly: An indication of both CMV infection and matching HLA type came from public TCR beta signatures. Study-wide results and limits: Carriers of CMV plus the relevant HLA were identified by cumulative public TCR beta family frequency. Clonotype analysis showed dominance of the ex vivo response by HLA-C-restricted CMV-specific TCR beta clonotypes.

TCRdb passed the reads through MiXCR, listing each CDR3 protein once. The data contain about 180,000 distinct CDR3 sequences, roughly 14% of them singletons. This clonotype has just one count. Its target is not known. The CDR3 consists of 17 residues. Unmatched junction bases numbered 6, after V lost 0 bases and J lost 2 bases. Looked up from germline, CDR1 is LGHNA and CDR2 is YSLEER. The chain couples TRBV4-3 to TRBJ2-1, with 8 bases identical to TRBD2. The TCR originated in a human donor in good health (CMV status not recorded). Some clones in this sample may be carry-over from other donors' samples. Input material: PBMCs. CDR3: CASSQDRAGGPYNEQFF. Here the CDR3 DNA reads TGCGCCAGCAGCCAAGATAGGGCGGGAGGTCCCTACAATGAGCAGTTCTTC.